These 6 T cell receptor beta chains came from one sample sequenced in a study of human T cells and chemical hapten exposure. As for time point: patch test 3, about 24 weeks after DPC sensitization. Treatment denoted: therapeutic diphenylcyclopropenone sensitization with weekly scalp DPC. TCRdb fed the RACE reads into MiXCR, producing one record per CDR3 protein. This repertoire shows roughly 150,000 distinct CDR3 sequences, about a quarter found once; its top ten account for approximately 2.1%. The input for sequencing was whole blood, taken in connection with sensitization to the hapten diphenylcyclopropenone (DPC). The receptors were gathered from a woman under 30 with alopecia areata. Some clones in this sample may be carry-over from other donors' samples.

The chain uses TRBV27 and TRBJ1-2, with 7 bases aligning to TRBD1. The V segment lost 7 bases and the J segment 6 bases; nucleotides outside the gene matches: 14. CDR1 is MNHEY, CDR2 SMNVEV, per germline (reference sequence). CDR3 length: 15 residues. The CDR3 sequence: CASKGPDRVRNGYTF. CDR3 in DNA: TGTGCCAGCAAGGGACCTGACAGGGTCCGGAATGGCTACACCTTC.

The chain has TRBV2 and TRBJ2-7; D may be TRBD1 (6 bases). Trimming cost V 9 bases and J 0 bases, with 9 bases left between them. The CDR3 is 12 amino acids. CDR1 is SNHLY, CDR2 FYNNEI, per germline. In DNA form, the CDR3 reads TGTGCCAGTCGGACAGACTCCTACGAGCAGTACTTC. Translating gives CASRTDSYEQYF.

The genes are TRBV29-1 and TRBJ2-5, with D perhaps matching TRBD2 (7 bases). Germline loops: CDR1 SQVTM, CDR2 ANQGSEA. Between the trimmed V and J ends, which lost 3 bases and 5 bases, there was a span of 10 bases. The CDR3 contains 12 residues. As DNA, the CDR3 is TGCAGCGTTGAGCGGGGGCAGGAGACCCAGTACTTC. This translates into CSVERGQETQYF.

The chain combines TRBV7-8 with TRBJ2-2; D not certain. The CDR3 consists of 14 residues. The V end lost 7 bases, the J end lost 3 bases, and 12 bases lay between the germline ends. Germline V lookup: CDR1 SGHVS, CDR2 FQNEAQ. The CDR3 reads CASIRLTDTGELFF. The CDR3 bases are TGTGCCAGCATTCGCCTTACCGACACCGGGGAGCTGTTTTTT.

This clonotype occurred a few times. The CDR3 nucleotides are TGTGCCAGCAGCCCGTCACAGGGGGAGAGCTCCTACGAGCAGTACTTC. This sequence encodes CASSPSQGESSYEQYF. The V call is TRBV7-9, the J call TRBJ2-7; 8 nucleotides line up with TRBD1. The CDR3 is made up of 16 amino acids. Looked up from germline, CDR1 is SEHNR and CDR2 is FQNEAQ (reference sequence). Losses at the gene ends were 5 bases for V and 0 bases for J; bases not matched to a gene: 9. The full variable domain, rest sourced from reference TRBV7-9 and TRBJ2-7, is DTGVSQNPRHKITKRGQNVTFRCDPISEHNRLYWYRQTLGQGPEFLTYFQNEAQLEKSRLLSDRFSAERPKGSFSTLEIQRTEQGDSAMYLCASSPSQGESSYEQYFGPGTRLTVT.

The rearrangement uses TRBV19 and TRBJ2-3; no reliable D call. Trimming stripped 5 bases from V and 3 bases from J, with 18 bases between. The CDR3 length is 16 residues. The V gene's germline CDR1 is LNHDA and CDR2 SQIVND (reference sequence). The CDR3: CASSGNPAGFTDTQYF. The CDR3 nucleotides are TGTGCCAGTAGTGGAAATCCGGCCGGTTTTACAGATACGCAGTATTTT.